The clone carrying this TCR beta chain came up many times. Germline CDR1 and CDR2: LNHNV and YYDKDF (reference sequence). V shed 2 bases and J shed 2 bases, with 10 bases lying between them. This CDR3 contains 15 residues. These data are taken from a study of T-cell reconstitution after alpha-beta-depleted transplantation in children. Unique molecular identifiers were incorporated into the prepared TCRbeta library. A single record per CDR3 protein comes from TCRdb applying MiXCR to the PCR reads. The data hold some 240,000 distinct CDR3 sequences, with about 11% observed a single time. The TCR sequence derives from a human donor who donated a stem cell graft to a child with acute lymphoblastic leukemia. This specimen consisted of PBMCs from the stem cell graft donor, obtained from the stem cell graft. The rearrangement joins TRBV15 to TRBJ2-1; D gene ambiguous. CDR3 amino acids: CATSRLAETYNEQFF. The CDR3 region has the DNA TGTGCCACCAGCAGACTGGCGGAGACCTACAATGAGCAGTTCTTC.